Below are 27 T cell receptor beta chains sequenced from a single sample in a study of T cell repertoires in cytomegalovirus infection. TCRdb re-analysed the reads in MiXCR, keeping a single row per CDR3 protein. The data contain approximately 700,000 distinct CDR3 sequences, roughly 35% of them singletons. Input material: PBMCs. These receptors were taken from a human donor in good health (CMV status not recorded). Some clones in this sample may be carry-over from other donors' samples.

The V and J genes are TRBV7-2 and TRBJ2-7; 14 bases agree with TRBD2. The CDR3 spans 18 residues. CDR1 and CDR2 (germline): SGHTA, FQGNSA. V trimming: 3 bases; J trimming: 0 bases; junction bases outside the gene matches: 7. The CDR3 nucleotides are TGTGCCAGCAGCTTCACCGGGACTAGCGGGAGTAGCTCCTACGAGCAGTACTTC. This translates into CASSFTGTSGSSSYEQYF.

The DNA for the CDR3 is TGTGCCACCAGCAGGTCGGGACAGGGTTTTTACGAGCAGTACTTC. Translated: CATSRSGQGFYEQYF. This chain connects TRBV15 to TRBJ2-7; 9 bases map to TRBD1. CDR3 size: 15 residues. Germline CDR1 reads LNHNV; CDR2 reads YYDKDF (reference sequence). J gave up 4 bases and V 3 bases, and 7 bases lay outside the gene matches.

Written as DNA, the CDR3 is TGTGCCAGCACTCCGCGACAGAACACTGAAGCTTTCTTT. Its protein product is CASTPRQNTEAFF. The J gene is TRBJ1-1, the V gene TRBV28; D is unclear. Germline CDR1 is MDHEN and CDR2 is SYDVKM. The V and J ends lost 7 bases and 1 base respectively, with 10 bases between them. CDR3 length equals 13 residues.

The chain couples TRBV2 to TRBJ1-2; perhaps TRBD1 as D (6 bases). The V gene's germline CDR1 is SNHLY and CDR2 FYNNEI. Trimming left V 8 bases short and J 5 bases short, with 21 bases between. This CDR3 spans 15 amino acids. CDR3: CASPEGDPSLYGYTF. Written as DNA, the CDR3 is TGTGCCAGCCCTGAGGGGGACCCGAGCCTTTATGGCTACACCTTC. Combining the CDR3 with reference TRBV2 and TRBJ1-2 gives the whole variable domain EPEVTQTPSHQVTQMGQEVILRCVPISNHLYFYWYRQILGQKVEFLVSFYNNEISEKSEIFDDQFSVERPDGSNFTLKIRSTKLEDSAMYFCASPEGDPSLYGYTFGSGTRLTVV.

This clonotype was counted a few times. The J gene is TRBJ1-1, the V gene TRBV19, with 7 bases that match TRBD1. CDR1 is LNHDA, CDR2 SQIVND, per germline (reference sequence). Unmatched junction bases numbered 1, after V lost 3 bases and J lost 0 bases. This CDR3 has 14 amino acids. The CDR3 coding sequence is TGTGCCAGTAGTATGGGACAGATGAACACTGAAGCTTTCTTT. Protein: CASSMGQMNTEAFF. The full variable domain, its missing parts supplied by reference TRBV19 and TRBJ1-1, is DGGITQSPKYLFRKEGQNVTLSCEQNLNHDAMYWYRQDPGQGLRLIYYSQIVNDFQKGDIAEGYSVSREKKESFPLTVTSAQKNPTAFYLCASSMGQMNTEAFFGQGTRLTVV.

The V gene is TRBV28, the J gene TRBJ2-5; 7 bases agree with TRBD1. Germline CDR1 is MDHEN and CDR2 is SYDVKM. The CDR3 has 16 amino acids. The junction had 12 bases not matched to a gene; V was cut back by 6 bases and J by 2 bases. The CDR3, as DNA: TGTGCCAGCAGCCCCATTGGTCGGGACAGACAAGAGACCCAGTACTTC. Its protein is CASSPIGRDRQETQYF.

This clonotype was counted only a few times. This chain joins TRBV19 and TRBJ2-3, with D perhaps matching TRBD1 (6 bases). V lost 7 bases to trimming and J lost 5 bases, with 13 bases between them. There are 13 residues in the CDR3. Germline V gives CDR1 LNHDA, CDR2 SQIVND (reference sequence). This CDR3 is CASNPQGQDTQYF. DNA for the CDR3: TGTGCCAGTAATCCCCAGGGACAAGATACGCAGTATTTT.

This clonotype was seen more than once but under ten times. The chain uses TRBV28 and TRBJ2-7; D may be TRBD1 (5 bases). Germline V gene sequence: CDR1 MDHEN, CDR2 SYDVKM. V gave up 7 bases and J gave up 2 bases, with 18 bases separating them. This CDR3 is 15 amino acids long. The CDR3 coding sequence is TGTGCCAGCACCTACCACCAGGGCGTTACCTACGAGCAGTACTTC. Translating it yields CASTYHQGVTYEQYF.

The rearrangement uses TRBV5-1 and TRBJ1-1; the D gene is possibly TRBD1 (5 bases). The V gene lost 2 bases and the J gene lost 1 base, with 15 bases spanning the gap. This CDR3 is 16 amino acids long. Germline V gene lookup returns CDR1 SGHRS and CDR2 YFSETQ. The CDR3 sequence: CASSLDMGLQNTEAFF. CDR3 sequence (DNA): TGCGCCAGCAGCTTAGATATGGGACTGCAGAACACTGAAGCTTTCTTT.

A note on this clonotype: At one boundary the junction diverges from the germline segment, which might be a read error. The genes are TRBV28 and TRBJ2-5, with D possibly being TRBD2 (6 bases). CDR3 length equals 12 residues. CDR1 and CDR2 from the germline V gene are MDHEN and SYDVKM. The CDR3 DNA reads as TGTGCCAGCAGTTATCCGGGAGAGATCCAGTACTTC. This encodes CASSYPGEIQYF.

This clonotype has only a few counts. CDR3 nucleotide sequence: TGTGCCAGCGGCAGGGCGAATTACAATCAGCCCCAGCATTTT. Protein: CASGRANYNQPQHF. This chain uses TRBV7-8 with TRBJ1-5; the D gene is possibly TRBD1 (5 bases). This CDR3 is 14 amino acids long. V was trimmed by 8 bases and J by 3 bases, leaving 14 bases between them. Germline V gene data show CDR1 as SGHVS and CDR2 as FQNEAQ.

In this sample, this clonotype turned up a few times. The chain links TRBV6-1 to TRBJ2-2; TRBD2 aligns across 9 bases. CDR3 length equals 13 residues. The germline V gene encodes CDR1 MNHNS and CDR2 SASEGT. V shed 4 bases, J shed 7 bases, and the junction held 1 base outside the gene matches. CDR3 sequence (DNA): TGTGCCAGCAGTGGACTAGCGGACGGGGAGCTGTTTTTT. Translation: CASSGLADGELFF.

CDR3 in DNA: TGTACCAGCACCAAGAAGGCACTAGCGGGAGGGCCGTCCTACGAGCAGTACTTC. Its translation is CTSTKKALAGGPSYEQYF. The chain combines TRBV7-2 with TRBJ2-7; TRBD2 matches at 13 bases. Germline V lookup: CDR1 SGHTA, CDR2 FQGNSA. The ends lost 7 bases at V and 1 base at J; junction bases unmatched: 13. The CDR3 loop spans 18 amino acids.

This clonotype was found a few times. V and J are TRBV2 and TRBJ2-6; D gene ambiguous. CDR3 size: 16 residues. Germline CDR1 and CDR2: SNHLY and FYNNEI. V was trimmed by 7 bases and J by 0 bases, leaving 13 bases between them. The DNA of the CDR3 is TGTGCCAGCAAGGGCAGAGGATTCTCTGGGGCCAACGTCCTGACTTTC. Its translation is CASKGRGFSGANVLTF.

The chain links TRBV7-9 to TRBJ1-1; no reliable D call. This CDR3 region has 16 residues. V was pared by 6 bases and J by 2 bases, with 19 bases between. CDR1 and CDR2 (germline): SEHNR, FQNEAQ (reference sequence). In DNA form, the CDR3 reads TGTGCCAGCAGGACCAGGAAGTCCACAACTAACACTGAAGCTTTCTTT. It specifies CASRTRKSTTNTEAFF.

The chain carries TRBV6-5 and TRBJ1-1, with D possibly TRBD1 on 5 matching bases. In germline, CDR1 is MNHEY, CDR2 SVGAGI. This CDR3 is 13 amino acids long. V was shortened by 4 bases and J by 5 bases, with 11 bases between the two germline ends. CDR3 sequence: CASSFRTSTEAFF. The CDR3 bases are TGTGCCAGCAGTTTCCGGACATCGACTGAAGCTTTCTTT.

This clonotype has only a few counts. The chain uses TRBV19 and TRBJ1-3; a weak D match, TRBD1 (5 bases). The germline V gene has CDR1 LNHDA and CDR2 SQIVND (reference sequence). The CDR3 has 14 residues. The ends were cut back, 6 bases at V and 2 bases at J, with 11 bases in the middle. The CDR3 is CASRGLGPGNTIYF. CDR3 sequence (DNA): TGTGCCAGTAGGGGACTTGGGCCTGGAAACACCATATATTTT.

This clonotype was detected a few times. The V and J genes are TRBV5-1 and TRBJ2-3; 7 bases match TRBD2. V was pared by 1 base and J by 3 bases, with 2 bases of the junction left unmatched. CDR1 is SGHRS and CDR2 is YFSETQ in the germline V gene. This CDR3 has 14 amino acids. In DNA form, the CDR3 reads TGCGCCAGCAGCTTGTGGACTAGAACAGATACGCAGTATTTT. Translated: CASSLWTRTDTQYF.

This clonotype was recorded a few times. The chain is built from TRBV15 and TRBJ1-1; D may be TRBD1 (5 bases). Germline CDR1 LNHNV, CDR2 YYDKDF (reference sequence). CDR3 length equals 17 residues. Trimming took 5 bases from V and 5 from J, leaving 24 bases between them. The CDR3 nucleotides read TGTGCCACCAGCCGGATGAGGCCGGGGGGGTCGGATACTGAAGCTTTCTTT. Translated, it gives CATSRMRPGGSDTEAFF.

This chain joins TRBV11-1 and TRBJ1-2; 8 bases fit TRBD1. This CDR3 has 14 residues. J lost 8 bases, V lost 5 bases, and 10 bases had no gene match. CDR1 is SGHAT, CDR2 FQDESV, per germline (reference sequence). DNA of the CDR3: TGTGCCAGCAGCCAGAACAGGGGGACTCTGGGCTACACCTTC. This codes for CASSQNRGTLGYTF.

This clonotype turned up a few times. The gene calls are TRBV5-5 and TRBJ2-2, with TRBD1 as a possible D gene (5 bases). The CDR3 contains 14 residues. V gave up 2 bases and J gave up 5 bases, with 10 bases separating them. The V gene's germline CDR1 is SGHKS and CDR2 YYEKEE (reference sequence). The CDR3 DNA reads TGTGCCAGCAGCTTCTTCAGGGCGACCGGGGAGCTGTTTTTT. Protein: CASSFFRATGELFF. Variable domain in full (rest from reference TRBV5-5 and TRBJ2-2): DAGVTQSPTHLIKTRGQQVTLRCSPISGHKSVSWYQQVLGQGPQFIFQYYEKEERGRGNFPDRFSARQFPNYSSELNVNALLLGDSALYLCASSFFRATGELFFGEGSRLTVL.

This clonotype came up a few times. The chain carries TRBV6-5 and TRBJ1-1, with a tentative D call TRBD1 (6 bases). The ends were cut back, 3 bases at V and 0 bases at J, with 14 bases in the middle. CDR1 is MNHEY, CDR2 SVGAGI, per germline. The CDR3 has 16 amino acids. The CDR3 region is CASSYRGLGMNTEAFF. CDR3 sequence (DNA): TGTGCCAGCAGTTATCGGGGGCTGGGTATGAACACTGAAGCTTTCTTT.

Ten or more counts support this clonotype. This chain uses TRBV24-1 with TRBJ1-2; 7 bases align to TRBD1. This CDR3 spans 16 amino acids. The V segment lost 4 bases and the J segment 3 bases; nucleotides outside the gene matches: 10. Germline V gene data show CDR1 as KGHDR and CDR2 as SFDVKD. This CDR3 is CATSERTGGGYYGYTF. The CDR3 DNA reads as TGTGCCACCAGTGAACGGACAGGAGGAGGTTACTATGGCTACACCTTC.

In this sample, this clonotype turned up a few times. The rearrangement joins TRBV12-3 or TRBV12-4 to TRBJ1-3; the D gene is possibly TRBD1 (5 bases). Trimming removed 7 bases at V and 0 bases at J, with 13 bases between. The CDR3 is 15 amino acids. The CDR3 loop reads CASIPWGSSGNTIYF. In DNA form, the CDR3 reads TGTGCCAGCATACCTTGGGGGAGCTCTGGAAACACCATATATTTT.

This clonotype was counted once. This sequence joins TRBV30 and TRBJ2-5; 10 nucleotides match TRBD1. Per the germline V gene, CDR1 is GTSNPN and CDR2 is SVGIG (reference sequence). There are 16 residues in the CDR3. J was trimmed by 4 bases and V by 3 bases; bases with no gene match: 11. The CDR3 DNA reads TGTGCCTGGAGCGCACCAGGGACAGGGGCTCGAGAGACCCAGTACTTC. Protein: CAWSAPGTGARETQYF.

The chain uses TRBV14 and TRBJ2-2; D unclear. Trimming pared 1 base from V and 6 bases from J, leaving 9 bases between. Looked up from germline, CDR1 is SGHDN and CDR2 is FVKESK. The CDR3 is 14 residues long. This CDR3 reads CASSQGVGPGELFF. In DNA, the CDR3 is TGTGCCAGCAGCCAAGGAGTGGGCCCCGGGGAGCTGTTTTTT.

About this clonotype: The junction differs from germline at one of its ends, possibly a read error. This chain uses TRBV29-1 with TRBJ1-2; D remains unclear. The CDR3 totals 13 residues. CDR1 SQVTM and CDR2 ANQGSEA come from the germline V gene. In DNA, the CDR3 is TGCAGCGTTGAAGATCAGCGGTCCTATGGCTACCCCTTC. Translating it yields CSVEDQRSYGYPF.